This T cell receptor (beta chain) came from a study of cytomegalovirus exposure and HLA in healthy donors. Each donor was nominally healthy when sampled (though unrecorded immune exposures were likely). V was shortened by 5 bases and J by 7 bases, with 17 bases between the two germline ends. Germline V CDR1 and CDR2: LNHDA, SQIVND (reference sequence). This CDR3 is 14 amino acids long. PCR employed 60 Vbeta and 13 Jbeta primers. The table came from immunoSEQ multiplex PCR; TCRdb's copy has only in-frame clones and leaves some out. The profile shows approximately 150,000 clones, about four fifths of them singletons. General observations from the study: In a later analysis, donors in an Asian-associated ancestry cluster reportedly had fewer N-insertions in productive TCRs than the cohort mean. Across all donors, roughly uniform sequencing depth was an assumption of the presence/absence analyses. In vitro checks showed that a few CMV-associated chains really do target CMV antigens.

The count of this clone is one. Its cognate antigen is unknown. The TCR sequence derives from a man aged 30 to 39 in good health and CMV-seronegative. The sample was PBMCs. The chain couples TRBV19 to TRBJ1-2, with D tentatively TRBD1 (5 bases). CDR3 amino acids: CASSRRDRPRGYTF. CDR3 in DNA: TGTGCCAGTAGTCGGAGGGACCGCCCTCGTGGCTACACCTTC.